The 23 T cell receptor beta chains in this list originate from one sample, sequenced in a study of blood T cell repertoires in COVID-19. This table comes from immunoSEQ multiplex PCR, and its TCRdb copy is limited to in-frame clones, with some not included. Here the sample spans fewer than 350,000 clones, around 86% being singletons. The sequenced sample consisted of PBMCs or T cells enriched from blood (not recorded which). These receptors were collected from a woman between 40 and 50 years old who had recovered from COVID-19.

CDR3 residues: CASSDRRTYNEQFF. The CDR3 nucleotides read TGTGCCAGCAGCGACAGGCGAACCTACAATGAGCAGTTCTTC. This chain joins TRBV5-4 and TRBJ2-1; TRBD1 is a possible D gene (6 bases). Deletions cut 4 bases from V and 2 bases from J, with 10 bases between. This CDR3 has 14 amino acids. Germline CDR1 SGHNT, CDR2 YYREEE (reference sequence).

This clone was detected only once. V is TRBV19 and J is TRBJ2-1, with no clear D. CDR1 and CDR2 from the germline V gene are LNHDA and SQIVND (reference sequence). This CDR3 has 13 amino acids. Trimming shortened V by 8 bases and J by 8 bases, and 16 bases separated the two germline ends. CDR3: CASSIRFFHEQFF. DNA for the CDR3: TGTGCCAGTTCTATCAGGTTTTTCCATGAGCAGTTCTTC.

The chain couples TRBV19 to TRBJ2-7; D not resolved. Trimming took 1 base from V and 4 from J, leaving 11 bases between them. The V gene's germline CDR1 is LNHDA and CDR2 SQIVND (reference sequence). This CDR3 has 14 residues. CDR3 nucleotide sequence: TGTGCCAGTAGTATAGGAGCCTCACCTTACGAGCAGTACTTC. Protein product: CASSIGASPYEQYF.

The chain employs TRBV5-6 and TRBJ1-6; D remains unclear. CDR1 and CDR2 (germline): SGHDT, YYEEEE. This CDR3 has 15 amino acids. Trimming removed 1 base at V and 8 bases at J, with 13 bases between. CDR3 bases: TGTGCCAGCAGCTTGTTCGCGTCTAGTGATTCACCCCTCCACTTT. This gives the protein CASSLFASSDSPLHF. The full variable domain, rest sourced from reference TRBV5-6 and TRBJ1-6, is DAGVTQSPTHLIKTRGQQVTLRCSPKSGHDTVSWYQQALGQGPQFIFQYYEEEERQRGNFPDRFSGHQFPNYSSELNVNALLLGDSALYLCASSLFASSDSPLHFGNGTRLTVT.

The chain carries TRBV30 and TRBJ2-6; 8 nucleotides align to TRBD1. Trimming took 7 bases from V and 2 from J; bases not matched to a gene: 10. The CDR3 totals 16 residues. Per the germline V gene, CDR1 is GTSNPN and CDR2 is SVGIG (reference sequence). The CDR3 region has the DNA TGTGCCTTCATGACAGGGGCCTCAGCTGGGGCCAACGTCCTGACTTTC. Translated, it gives CAFMTGASAGANVLTF.

The chain employs TRBV7-9 and TRBJ2-7; 8 nucleotides match TRBD1. This CDR3 region has 14 residues. Germline trimming cut 1 base from V and 3 bases from J; bases unmatched to any gene: 2. Germline values: CDR1 SEHNR, CDR2 FQNEAQ (reference sequence). This CDR3 reads CASSLGQGNYEQYF. In nucleotides, the CDR3 is TGTGCCAGCAGCTTAGGACAGGGGAACTACGAGCAGTACTTC.

The chain recombines TRBV12-2 with TRBJ2-7; the table gives TRBD2 as D, unverified against the DNA. TRBV12-2 is a listed pseudogene. This CDR3 comprises 16 residues. The CDR3: CASRSAGLAGDYEQYF. The CDR3 nucleotides read TGTGCAAGTCGCTCCGCAGGACTAGCGGGGGACTACGAGCAGTACTTC.

V usage is TRBV7-2 and J usage is TRBJ1-5; TRBD1 aligns across 10 bases. V lost 5 bases and J lost 7; bases outside the gene matches: 5. Germline loops: CDR1 SGHTA, CDR2 FQGNSA. CDR3 size: 14 residues. The CDR3 loop reads CASSLRQGAQPQHF. CDR3 in DNA: TGTGCCAGCAGCCTACGACAGGGGGCCCAGCCCCAGCATTTT.

This chain links TRBV5-6 with TRBJ1-2, with D perhaps matching TRBD1 (5 bases). Germline-derived CDR1 and CDR2 are SGHDT and YYEEEE. With 0 bases removed from V and 0 bases from J, the gap between germline ends came to 9 bases. This CDR3 contains 15 residues. CDR3 residues: CASSLGGSANYGYTF. CDR3 DNA: TGTGCCAGCAGCTTGGGGGGCAGTGCTAACTATGGCTACACCTTC. Complete variable domain (other parts from reference TRBV5-6 and TRBJ1-2): DAGVTQSPTHLIKTRGQQVTLRCSPKSGHDTVSWYQQALGQGPQFIFQYYEEEERQRGNFPDRFSGHQFPNYSSELNVNALLLGDSALYLCASSLGGSANYGYTFGSGTRLTVV.

V usage is TRBV7-9 and J usage is TRBJ1-4; maybe TRBD1 (5 bases). CDR1 is SEHNR and CDR2 is FQNEAQ in the germline V gene (reference sequence). The CDR3 runs 16 residues. The V and J ends lost 5 bases and 4 bases respectively, with 17 bases between them. The CDR3 region has the DNA TGTGCCAGCAGCCTAGGGGCCGCTTTGGGTAATGAAAAACTGTTTTTT. Its translation: CASSLGAALGNEKLFF.

CDR3 protein: CASSPSLERGDEQFF. CDR3 in DNA: TGTGCCAGCTCACCTTCTTTGGAAAGAGGCGATGAGCAGTTCTTC. The chain is built from TRBV18 and TRBJ2-1, with unresolved D. Between the trimmed V and J ends, which lost 3 bases and 8 bases, there was a span of 17 bases. Germline-derived CDR1 and CDR2 are KGHSH and LQKENI. The CDR3 extends over 15 amino acids.

The chain recombines TRBV21-1 with TRBJ2-1; the table's D call, TRBD2, was not checked against the DNA. TRBV21-1 corresponds to a pseudogene. The CDR3 runs 20 residues. CDR3 nucleotide sequence: TGTGCCAGCACCTCAATGGGAGGGAATAGCGGGAGTTCGGGAGACAATGAGCAGTTCTTC. The encoded protein is CASTSMGGNSGSSGDNEQFF.

In its sample, this clone was seen once. This sequence joins TRBV2 and TRBJ1-1; D unresolved. Germline CDR1 is SNHLY and CDR2 is FYNNEI. This CDR3 is built from 13 residues. V was clipped by 5 bases and J by 0 bases, with 7 bases between them. CDR3 loop: CASSSGLNTEAFF. The CDR3 coding sequence is TGTGCCAGCAGTTCGGGGTTGAACACTGAAGCTTTCTTT.

This chain links TRBV6-5 with TRBJ1-1; no clear D. Trimming pared 2 bases from V and 1 base from J, leaving 14 bases between. CDR1 and CDR2 (germline): MNHEY, SVGAGI. The CDR3 is made up of 16 amino acids. The CDR3 is CASSYMASSRNTEAFF. The CDR3 region has the DNA TGTGCCAGCAGTTACATGGCTTCCTCCAGGAACACTGAAGCTTTCTTT.

This clone occurred a few times. J is TRBJ1-5 and V is TRBV19, with a tentative D call TRBD1 (5 bases). There are 13 residues in the CDR3. The V gene's germline CDR1 is LNHDA and CDR2 SQIVND (reference sequence). V lost 5 bases, J lost 7 bases, and 12 bases lay in between. CDR3 residues: CASSSGWNQPQHF. The CDR3 nucleotides read TGTGCCAGTAGTTCAGGGTGGAACCAGCCCCAGCATTTT.

J is TRBJ1-2 and V is TRBV7-8; possible D gene TRBD1, 6 bases. Germline V gene lookup returns CDR1 SGHVS and CDR2 FQNEAQ. V shed 1 base and J shed 6 bases, with 21 bases lying between them. The CDR3 sequence is 17 residues long. For the CDR3, the DNA is TGTGCCAGCAGCTTAGTATTCAGCGGGGGGGCCCTGAATGGCTACACCTTC. Its translation is CASSLVFSGGALNGYTF. The complete variable domain, with remaining parts taken from reference TRBV7-8 and TRBJ1-2, reads GAGVSQSPRYKVAKRGQDVALRCDPISGHVSLFWYQQALGQGPEFLTYFQNEAQLDKSGLPSDRFFAERPEGSVSTLKIQRTQQEDSAVYLCASSLVFSGGALNGYTFGSGTRLTVV.

This chain uses TRBV6-1 with TRBJ1-2; the D is unclear. Germline CDR1 and CDR2: MNHNS and SASEGT. V shed 3 bases and J shed 6 bases, with 17 bases lying between them. The CDR3 extends over 15 amino acids. The DNA of the CDR3 is TGTGCCAGCAGTGACCCTGGACTACCCGGGGATGGCTACACCTTC. It translates to CASSDPGLPGDGYTF.

This chain joins TRBV9 and TRBJ1-2; the D gene is possibly TRBD1 (6 bases). The germline V gene has CDR1 SGDLS and CDR2 YYNGEE. V lost 3 bases to trimming and J lost 4 bases, with 19 bases between them. This CDR3 has 16 residues. CDR3 loop: CASSAHQGLGGYGYTF. CDR3 in DNA: TGTGCCAGCAGCGCACACCAGGGGCTAGGAGGCTATGGCTACACCTTC.

This clone was recorded once. The V call is TRBV6-2 or TRBV6-3, the J call TRBJ1-5, with D possibly being TRBD1 (5 bases). The CDR3 loop spans 15 amino acids. V was shortened by 7 bases and J by 1 base, with 14 bases between the two germline ends. Germline V gene data show CDR1 as MNHEY and CDR2 as SVGEGT. The CDR3 coding sequence is TGTGCCAGCACCCCGGGGGGAAGGAGCAATCAGCCCCAGCATTTT. Its translation is CASTPGGRSNQPQHF.

The rearrangement uses TRBV10-1 and TRBJ2-7; 7 nucleotides align to TRBD2. CDR3 length: 16 residues. In germline, CDR1 is WNHNN, CDR2 SYGVQD (reference sequence). Losses at the gene ends were 7 bases for V and 3 bases for J; bases not matched to a gene: 15. The CDR3 region has the DNA TGCGCCAGCAACCCGGGGGGACGGGAAGAAATCTACGAGCAGTACTTC. As protein: CASNPGGREEIYEQYF.

This sequence joins TRBV7-2 and TRBJ1-1; no clear D gene. V shed 8 bases and J shed 1 base, with 5 bases lying between them. The CDR3 is 11 residues long. Looked up from germline, CDR1 is SGHTA and CDR2 is FQGNSA. The CDR3 nucleotides read TGTGCCAGCTTCAGGAACACTGAAGCTTTCTTT. It is translated as CASFRNTEAFF.

This clone was counted a single time. The chain carries TRBV9 and TRBJ1-2; a possible D gene is TRBD1 (6 bases). The CDR3 is 13 residues long. Trimming cost V 1 base and J 2 bases, with 6 bases left between them. Germline V gene data show CDR1 as SGDLS and CDR2 as YYNGEE. The DNA for the CDR3 is TGTGCCAGCAGCGTAAGGGGGAACTATGGCTACACCTTC. Translating gives CASSVRGNYGYTF.

A note on this clone: Other DNA sequences in the sample encode the same CDR3. The V call is TRBV5-1, the J call TRBJ1-2, with 9 bases aligning to TRBD1. V shed 4 bases, J shed 5 bases, and the junction held 3 bases outside the gene matches. Germline V gene lookup returns CDR1 SGHRS and CDR2 YFSETQ. The CDR3 runs 13 residues. CDR3 nucleotides: TGCGCCAGCAGCCCGGGACAGGGTTATGGCTACACCTTC. This encodes CASSPGQGYGYTF.